These 20 T cell receptor beta chains were all obtained from the same sample, sequenced in a study of blood T cell repertoires in COVID-19. Clones were read by immunoSEQ multiplex PCR, and TCRdb kept only the in-frame ones, dropping some. This sample has some 250,000 clones, with about 89% found just once. Specimen: PBMCs or T cells enriched from blood (not recorded which). The receptors come from a human donor in a cohort exposed to, infected with or recovered from COVID-19 (not recorded which). The donor label of this sample is uncertain.

The gene calls are TRBV19 and TRBJ1-5; maybe TRBD1 (5 bases). CDR1 and CDR2 (germline): LNHDA, SQIVND (reference sequence). This CDR3 has 16 residues. Trimming stripped 7 bases from V and 3 bases from J, with 19 bases between. The CDR3 spells CASTYSSGGLNQPQHF. The CDR3 DNA sequence: TGTGCCAGTACCTATAGTTCGGGGGGACTCAATCAGCCCCAGCATTTT.

The chain joins TRBV5-1 to TRBJ1-1; D perhaps matches TRBD1 (5 bases). This CDR3 has 13 residues. CDR1 and CDR2 from the germline V gene are SGHRS and YFSETQ. V was cut by 2 bases and J by 6 bases, with 11 bases left in between. This CDR3 reads CASSFSGLAEAFF. The CDR3 DNA is TGCGCCAGCAGCTTCTCAGGGTTGGCTGAAGCTTTCTTT.

The chain links TRBV12-5 to TRBJ1-1; no firm D call. CDR3 length equals 12 residues. Trimming cost V 4 bases and J 0 bases, with 3 bases left between them. The germline gives CDR1 LGHNT, CDR2 FRNRAP. The CDR3 nucleotides read TGTGCTAGTGGTTCCGTGAACACTGAAGCTTTCTTT. Translation gives CASGSVNTEAFF.

This clone showed up just a few times. V and J are TRBV10-3 and TRBJ1-2, with a weak D call TRBD1 (5 bases). CDR1 and CDR2 (germline): ENHRY, SYGVKD. V was trimmed by 2 bases and J by 1 base, leaving 14 bases between them. CDR3 size: 16 residues. The CDR3 is CAISEKSGISNYGYTF. In DNA form, the CDR3 reads TGTGCCATCAGTGAGAAATCAGGGATTAGTAACTATGGCTACACCTTC.

The rearrangement uses TRBV7-2 and TRBJ1-6; D possibly corresponds to TRBD1 (6 bases). The CDR3 spans 14 residues. In germline, CDR1 is SGHTA, CDR2 FQGNSA. V dropped 2 bases and J dropped 7 bases, with 9 bases sitting between them. Here the CDR3 reads CASSLPGVNSPLHF. DNA of the CDR3: TGTGCCAGCAGCTTACCAGGGGTCAATTCACCCCTCCACTTT.

The chain has TRBV18 and TRBJ2-6; 8 bases fit TRBD1. Germline loops: CDR1 KGHSH, CDR2 LQKENI. The CDR3 extends over 16 amino acids. Germline trimming cut 4 bases from V and 3 bases from J; bases unmatched to any gene: 5. DNA of the CDR3: TGTGCCAGCTCACGGAGGACAGGGCGTGGGGCCAACGTCCTGACTTTC. It yields the protein CASSRRTGRGANVLTF.

V gene TRBV24-1 combines with J gene TRBJ2-7; a possible D gene is TRBD1 (6 bases). Germline CDR1 is KGHDR and CDR2 is SFDVKD. V shed 3 bases and J shed 5 bases, with 13 bases lying between them. The CDR3 is 14 residues long. CDR3 sequence (DNA): TGTGCCACCAGTGATCGGAATCAGGGGCACGAGCAGTACTTC. Amino acid sequence: CATSDRNQGHEQYF.

This chain links TRBV3-1 (or the pseudogene TRBV3-2) with TRBJ2-7; a weak D match, TRBD1 (6 bases). CDR1 and CDR2 (germline): LGHDT, YNNKEL (reference sequence). V dropped 1 base and J dropped 3 bases, with 19 bases sitting between them. The CDR3 covers 17 residues. CDR3 coding DNA: TGTGCCAGCAGCCAAGTAAAAGGGCAGGGGAATAACTACGAGCAGTACTTC. Protein sequence: CASSQVKGQGNNYEQYF.

The rearrangement joins TRBV30 to TRBJ1-2, with 9 bases matching TRBD1. The CDR3 totals 14 residues. V was pared by 1 base and J by 6 bases, with 6 bases of the junction left unmatched. CDR1 and CDR2 (germline): GTSNPN, SVGIG (reference sequence). The CDR3 nucleotides read TGTGCCTGGAGTGACTCTGGGACAGGGAATGGCTACACCTTC. Amino acids: CAWSDSGTGNGYTF.

CDR3 region: CASSFRVGFPDNEQFF. CDR3 sequence (DNA): TGTGCCAGCAGTTTTCGGGTCGGCTTCCCGGACAATGAGCAGTTCTTC. The V gene is TRBV28, the J gene TRBJ2-1; no firm D call. V was shortened by 3 bases and J by 5 bases, with 17 bases between the two germline ends. Germline loops: CDR1 MDHEN, CDR2 SYDVKM. The CDR3 contains 16 residues.

This chain joins TRBV6-5 and TRBJ1-1, with a possible D match to TRBD1 (5 bases). Trimming left V 6 bases short and J 6 bases short, with 20 bases between. CDR1 and CDR2 (germline): MNHEY, SVGAGI. This CDR3 comprises 15 residues. CDR3 bases: TGTGCCAGCAGGGCGGGAGCCGGGACGGGGTCTGAAGCTTTCTTT. Residues: CASRAGAGTGSEAFF.

This clone was seen a single time. The rearrangement links TRBV7-2 to TRBJ1-1; D is uncertain. CDR1 and CDR2 from the germline V gene are SGHTA and FQGNSA. This CDR3 spans 13 amino acids. V lost 1 base and J lost 1, with 4 bases in between. CDR3 nucleotide sequence: TGTGCCAGCAGCTTAGTCCAGAACACTGAAGCTTTCTTT. This translates into CASSLVQNTEAFF.

The genes are TRBV7-2 and TRBJ2-2; D remains unclear. The CDR3 covers 15 residues. With 2 bases removed from V and 2 bases from J, the gap between germline ends came to 9 bases. The V gene's germline CDR1 is SGHTA and CDR2 FQGNSA. The CDR3 reads CASSLMAPNTGELFF. The CDR3, as DNA: TGTGCCAGCAGCTTAATGGCTCCAAACACCGGGGAGCTGTTTTTT.

The chain is built from TRBV30 and TRBJ2-7, with 7 bases that match TRBD2. V shed 3 bases and J 2 bases; nucleotides not matched to a gene: 7. The CDR3 has 14 residues. Germline V gives CDR1 GTSNPN, CDR2 SVGIG (reference sequence). CDR3 sequence (DNA): TGTGCCTGGAGCCCGCGGGGGTTGCCCTACGAGCAGTACTTC. This gives the protein CAWSPRGLPYEQYF.

This clone was seen more than once but under ten times. V usage is TRBV9 and J usage is TRBJ1-1; 8 positions agree with TRBD1. This CDR3 is built from 15 residues. V was clipped by 2 bases and J by 1 base; unmatched bases: 4. Germline V gives CDR1 SGDLS, CDR2 YYNGEE. The CDR3 loop is CASSVLDRGNTEAFF. CDR3 in DNA: TGTGCCAGCAGCGTCCTCGACAGGGGGAACACTGAAGCTTTCTTT.

The J gene is TRBJ1-3, the V gene TRBV5-8; tentative D call: TRBD1 (6 bases). The CDR3 loop spans 17 amino acids. CDR1 and CDR2 from the germline V gene are SGHTS and YDEGEE. With 4 bases removed from V and 0 bases from J, the gap between germline ends came to 17 bases. Here the CDR3 reads CASSGKSGHFSGNTIYF. The CDR3 region has the DNA TGTGCCAGCAGCGGAAAATCGGGACATTTCTCTGGAAACACCATATATTTT.

The chain joins TRBV7-9 to TRBJ1-3, with a weak D call TRBD1 (6 bases). Germline V gene lookup returns CDR1 SEHNR and CDR2 FQNEAQ (reference sequence). The CDR3 is 16 residues long. V was shortened by 5 bases and J by 3 bases, with 17 bases between the two germline ends. The CDR3 region is CASSPRTALIGNTIYF. The CDR3 DNA is TGTGCCAGCAGCCCTCGGACAGCGTTGATTGGAAACACCATATATTTT.

This chain links TRBV18 with TRBJ2-7, with TRBD1 matching 9 bases. Germline loops: CDR1 KGHSH, CDR2 LQKENI. After removal of 5 bases from V and 0 bases from J, the junction contained 11 bases not matched to a gene. The CDR3 length is 17 residues. In DNA, the CDR3 is TGTGCCAGCTCATCCACCGGGACAGGGTCCCACTCCTACGAGCAGTACTTC. It is translated as CASSSTGTGSHSYEQYF.

Points on this clone: Other DNA sequences in the same sample also yield this CDR3. CDR3 in amino acids: CASSHSYEQYF. DNA of the CDR3: TGTGCCAGCAGCCACTCCTACGAGCAGTACTTC. The chain couples TRBV5-6 to TRBJ2-7; D remains ambiguous. The CDR3 is 11 amino acids. Germline CDR1 SGHDT, CDR2 YYEEEE. The V end lost 4 bases, the J end lost 0 bases, and 2 bases lay between the germline ends.

This clone was seen many times. The genes are TRBV7-3 and TRBJ1-6; no reliable D call. This CDR3 is 13 amino acids long. CDR1 is SGHTA and CDR2 is FQGTGA in the germline V gene. Between the trimmed V and J ends, which lost 0 bases and 9 bases, there was a span of 6 bases. For the CDR3, the DNA is TGTGCCAGCAGCTTAACCAGGATTTCACCCCTCCACTTT. Translation gives CASSLTRISPLHF.